These 18 T cell receptor beta chains were sequenced from one sample in a study of blood T cells in healthy people across ages. Through a sample-barcoded 5' primer and a J-beta primer mix, a second PCR was run for roughly 6 to 11 cycles. TCRdb used MiXCR to reprocess the 5' RACE reads, holding one entry per CDR3 protein. The sample has 750,000 or so distinct CDR3 sequences, 25% seen once. Separately, the same data were catalogued under a study of T cells of mothers and their children.

Sequenced sample: blood. The receptors shown here come from a boy between 10 and 17 years old in good health.

This chain joins TRBV7-2 and TRBJ1-1, with D perhaps matching TRBD1 (6 bases). There are 15 residues in the CDR3. Trimming left V 1 base short and J 0 bases short, with 9 bases between. Germline V gene sequence: CDR1 SGHTA, CDR2 FQGNSA. CDR3 sequence: CASSLVDRMNTEAFF. For the CDR3, the DNA is TGTGCCAGCAGCTTAGTTGACAGGATGAACACTGAAGCTTTCTTT.

This clonotype was observed at least ten times. This sequence joins TRBV15 and TRBJ2-1; possibly TRBD2 for D (6 bases). The V and J ends lost 2 bases and 5 bases respectively, with 19 bases between them. The CDR3 consists of 17 residues. Germline CDR1 is LNHNV and CDR2 is YYDKDF (reference sequence). The CDR3 protein is CATSRLSSSEGNNEQFF. The CDR3 bases are TGTGCCACCAGCAGATTATCATCTAGCGAGGGAAACAATGAGCAGTTCTTC.

This clonotype turned up a few times. The CDR3 reads CASSSRRGRDIQYF. The DNA of the CDR3 is TGTGCCAGCAGCTCCCGGAGGGGCCGGGACATTCAGTACTTC. The V call is TRBV7-2, the J call TRBJ2-4; D is possibly TRBD2 (6 bases). This CDR3 has 14 amino acids. V shed 4 bases and J shed 8 bases, with 15 bases lying between them. CDR1 and CDR2 from the germline V gene are SGHTA and FQGNSA.

The gene calls are TRBV29-1 and TRBJ2-5; D is uncertain. Germline CDR1 is SQVTM and CDR2 is ANQGSEA. This CDR3 spans 14 amino acids. V was trimmed by 0 bases and J by 5 bases, leaving 13 bases between them. The chain's CDR3 is CSVEDVRSGETQYF. The CDR3, as DNA: TGCAGCGTTGAAGATGTGCGGTCCGGGGAGACCCAGTACTTC.

The rearrangement links TRBV5-8 to TRBJ2-3; TRBD2 agrees at 8 bases. V was pared by 3 bases and J by 0 bases, with 9 bases of the junction left unmatched. The CDR3 totals 17 residues. CDR1 and CDR2 (germline): SGHTS, YDEGEE. CDR3 region: CASSSSPAGVSTDTQYF. The CDR3 coding sequence is TGTGCCAGCAGCTCGTCACCAGCGGGGGTTAGCACAGATACGCAGTATTTT.

V gene TRBV7-2 combines with J gene TRBJ2-5, with no clear D. Trimming pared 5 bases from V and 5 bases from J, leaving 15 bases between. Germline CDR1 and CDR2: SGHTA and FQGNSA. The CDR3 runs 14 residues. The CDR3 DNA reads TGTGCCAGCAGCCGCCCCTTCACCCAGGAGACCCAGTACTTC. It is translated as CASSRPFTQETQYF.

This clonotype was seen more than once but under ten times. The chain couples TRBV6-5 to TRBJ2-7; 13 bases are a match to TRBD2. V lost 6 bases to trimming and J lost 5 bases; unmatched junction nucleotides: 4. This CDR3 has 14 amino acids. CDR1 and CDR2 from the germline V gene are MNHEY and SVGAGI. The CDR3 spells CASSRTSGGHEQYF. As DNA, the CDR3 is TGTGCCAGCAGCCGGACTAGCGGGGGCCACGAGCAGTACTTC.

The chain recombines TRBV10-3 with TRBJ2-1; either TRBD1 or TRBD2 may fit D (5 bases each). Germline V gives CDR1 ENHRY, CDR2 SYGVKD. This CDR3 has 14 amino acids. Trimming shortened V by 9 bases and J by 8 bases, and 20 bases separated the two germline ends. In DNA form, the CDR3 reads TGTGCCATATCTAGGGGCGGAGGTAGGGATGAGCAGTTCTTC. This sequence encodes CAISRGGGRDEQFF.

A few counts support this clonotype. This chain joins TRBV3-1 and TRBJ2-5; D call uncertain. The CDR3 consists of 14 residues. Germline CDR1 reads LGHDT; CDR2 reads YNNKEL (reference sequence). V lost 0 bases to trimming and J lost 2 bases, with 7 bases between them. CDR3 in DNA: TGTGCCAGCAGCCAAGATCTAGTGCAAGAGACCCAGTACTTC. Residues: CASSQDLVQETQYF.

The chain links TRBV4-1 to TRBJ1-5, with TRBD1 as a possible D gene (5 bases). V lost 4 bases, J lost 6 bases, and 13 bases lay in between. Germline V gene sequence: CDR1 MGHRA, CDR2 YSYEKL. The CDR3 loop spans 14 amino acids. CDR3 nucleotide sequence: TGCGCCAGCAGCCCGGGGGAGATTGGTCAGCCCCAGCATTTT. Its translation is CASSPGEIGQPQHF.

This clonotype was counted between two and nine times. This rearrangement joins TRBV4-1 to TRBJ1-4; D is ambiguous. Trimming shortened V by 0 bases and J by 3 bases, and 14 bases separated the two germline ends. The CDR3 runs 17 residues. Germline V gives CDR1 MGHRA, CDR2 YSYEKL. The CDR3: CASSQESASGPNEKLFF. CDR3 bases: TGCGCCAGCAGCCAAGAGTCGGCGTCAGGTCCTAATGAAAAACTGTTTTTT.

This clonotype came up a few times. The chain is built from TRBV28 and TRBJ2-2; a possible D gene is TRBD2 (5 bases). Germline V gene lookup returns CDR1 MDHEN and CDR2 SYDVKM. CDR3 length: 14 residues. V was shortened by 1 base and J by 5 bases, with 8 bases between the two germline ends. CDR3 residues: CASSLSGETGELFF. In DNA, the CDR3 is TGTGCCAGCAGTTTATCTGGGGAGACCGGGGAGCTGTTTTTT.

CDR3 bases: TGTGCCAGCAGTTACGACAGGGGGTATGAGGCTTTCTTT. Translation gives CASSYDRGYEAFF. The chain carries TRBV6-2 or TRBV6-3 and TRBJ1-1; TRBD1 agrees at 9 bases. The CDR3 extends over 13 amino acids. Germline lookup yields CDR1 MNHEY and CDR2 SVGEGT. J lost 11 bases, V lost 2 bases, and 6 bases had no gene match.

Only a few counts were recorded for this clonotype. The chain employs TRBV11-3 and TRBJ1-1; 8 positions match TRBD1. J was trimmed by 4 bases and V by 5 bases; bases with no gene match: 6. The CDR3 loop spans 14 amino acids. Germline V gene sequence: CDR1 SGHNT, CDR2 YENEEA. Here the CDR3 DNA reads TGTGCCAGCAGCAAAGGACAGGGTATCACTGAAGCTTTCTTT. Its translation: CASSKGQGITEAFF.

This sequence joins TRBV4-1 and TRBJ2-5; TRBD2 matches 9 bases. From germline, CDR1 is MGHRA and CDR2 YSYEKL. Trimming removed 2 bases from V and 4 bases from J; junction bases left unmatched: 5. This CDR3 contains 15 residues. The CDR3 here is CASSQLAGEGETQYF. The CDR3 bases are TGCGCCAGCAGCCAATTAGCGGGAGAGGGAGAGACCCAGTACTTC.

This clonotype has only a few counts. The rearrangement joins TRBV10-3 to TRBJ2-5, with TRBD2 as a possible D gene (5 bases). The J call may be wrong; the DNA end is better matched by TRBJ2-7. The CDR3 loop spans 14 amino acids. Germline-derived CDR1 and CDR2 are ENHRY and SYGVKD. The CDR3 loop reads CAISGAAGLGEQYF. The DNA of the CDR3 is TGTGCCATCAGTGGAGCGGCTGGCCTTGGCGAGCAGTACTTC.

This chain uses TRBV28 with TRBJ2-4, with a tentative D call TRBD1 (5 bases). Trimming took 5 bases from V and 7 from J, leaving 27 bases between them. The CDR3 loop spans 18 amino acids. In germline, CDR1 is MDHEN, CDR2 SYDVKM. CDR3 coding DNA: TGTGCCAGCAGTCCCCTCGACAGTTTTTCACCCCAATGGAACATTCAGTACTTC. This encodes CASSPLDSFSPQWNIQYF.

J is TRBJ2-5 and V is TRBV14; TRBD2 agrees at 11 bases. The assigned J gene may be wrong: the sequence end matches TRBJ2-7 better. There are 16 residues in the CDR3. Germline V gene lookup returns CDR1 SGHDN and CDR2 FVKESK. CDR3 residues: CASSASPGLADYEQYF. CDR3 sequence (DNA): TGTGCCAGCAGCGCGAGCCCGGGACTAGCGGACTACGAGCAGTACTTC.